This passage covers 23 T cell receptor beta chains from one sample sequenced in a study of blood T cells in healthy people across ages. A second about 7 to 12 cycle PCR used barcoded and J-beta primers. TCRdb independently ran MiXCR on the 5' RACE reads; one entry per CDR3 protein. The sample has 800,000 to 950,000 distinct CDR3 sequences, roughly 28% seen once; the top ten hold more than 8.5%. The same data also went into a second study, on T cells of mothers and their children.

Input material: blood. These receptors were collected from a woman in her forties in good health.

This clonotype came up a few times. The chain joins TRBV3-1 to TRBJ2-1; D ambiguous. The V and J ends lost 1 base and 10 bases respectively, with 11 bases between them. The CDR3 has 13 amino acids. Germline assignment: CDR1 LGHDT and CDR2 YNNKEL (reference sequence). The CDR3 DNA reads as TGTGCCAGCAGCCAAGGCAGACAACGAGAGCAGTTCTTC. Residues: CASSQGRQREQFF.

Worth noting for this clonotype: A clone one base away is much larger, so this may be a read error. CDR3 in amino acids: CATSVTSSGTDTQYF. The CDR3 nucleotides read TGTGCCACCAGCGTGACCAGTTCAGGGACAGATACGCAGTATTTT. V usage is TRBV15 and J usage is TRBJ2-3; TRBD1 is a possible D gene (5 bases). V shed 5 bases and J shed 3 bases, with 15 bases lying between them. This CDR3 is 15 amino acids long. CDR1 LNHNV and CDR2 YYDKDF come from the germline V gene (reference sequence).

There are a few counts of this clonotype. The chain employs TRBV9 and TRBJ2-3, with D uncertain. The V end lost 0 bases, the J end lost 2 bases, and 13 bases lay between the germline ends. Germline-derived CDR1 and CDR2 are SGDLS and YYNGEE. The CDR3 runs to 16 residues. The CDR3 sequence is CASSVEGTAHTDTQYF. The CDR3 DNA is TGTGCCAGCAGCGTAGAGGGTACCGCACACACAGATACGCAGTATTTT.

Many counts were recorded for this clonotype. The rearrangement links TRBV4-3 to TRBJ2-1; unclear D gene. The CDR3 extends over 13 amino acids. CDR1 is LGHNA, CDR2 YSLEER, per germline. Trimming took off 0 bases at V and 4 bases at J, with 4 bases between the two ends. The CDR3 sequence is CASSQEVYNEQFF. For the CDR3, the DNA is TGCGCCAGCAGCCAAGAAGTTTACAATGAGCAGTTCTTC.

This clonotype was counted between two and nine times. The V call is TRBV4-1, the J call TRBJ2-1, with D tentatively TRBD2 (5 bases). V was pared by 0 bases and J by 6 bases, with 12 bases between. This CDR3 comprises 15 residues. Germline CDR1 and CDR2: MGHRA and YSYEKL. The CDR3 bases are TGCGCCAGCAGCCAAGATGGAGGCGGCTTCAATGAGCAGTTCTTC. Translation gives CASSQDGGGFNEQFF.

J is TRBJ1-5 and V is TRBV12-3 or TRBV12-4; D gene ambiguous. The V gene lost 0 bases and the J gene lost 9 bases, with 6 bases spanning the gap. CDR3 length equals 12 residues. The CDR3 bases are TGTGCCAGCAGTTTAGCGCCAGGGCCCCAGCATTTT. It codes for CASSLAPGPQHF.

This clonotype was found a few times. The rearrangement uses TRBV7-9 and TRBJ2-3; no definite D call. Looked up from germline, CDR1 is SEHNR and CDR2 is FQNEAQ (reference sequence). CDR3 size: 15 residues. The V and J ends lost 1 base and 3 bases respectively, with 11 bases between them. CDR3 in DNA: TGTGCCAGCAGCTTAGACCTTAGTTCGACAGATACGCAGTATTTT. Translated: CASSLDLSSTDTQYF.

The chain is built from TRBV12-3 or TRBV12-4 and TRBJ2-3, with 10 positions matching TRBD2. The CDR3 covers 15 residues. The V segment lost 1 base and the J segment 4 bases; nucleotides outside the gene matches: 2. The CDR3 sequence is CASSLESGGADTQYF. Written as DNA, the CDR3 is TGTGCCAGCAGTTTAGAAAGCGGGGGGGCAGATACGCAGTATTTT.

This clonotype was found a few times. The chain joins TRBV27 to TRBJ2-5; the match to TRBD1 covers 8 bases. With V trimmed by 4 bases and J by 2 bases, 9 bases remained unmatched. The germline V gene has CDR1 MNHEY and CDR2 SMNVEV (reference sequence). The CDR3 spans 16 residues. The CDR3, as DNA: TGTGCCAGCAGTTCGCAGGGGGCGCTAAGGCAAGAGACCCAGTACTTC. Amino acid sequence: CASSSQGALRQETQYF.

This clonotype was recorded at least ten times. The chain combines TRBV4-1 with TRBJ2-1; 9 bases are a match to TRBD2. The CDR3 consists of 17 residues. Trimming removed 4 bases from V and 0 bases from J; junction bases left unmatched: 7. The V gene's germline CDR1 is MGHRA and CDR2 YSYEKL. The chain's CDR3 is CASSLLAGESSYNEQFF. CDR3 sequence (DNA): TGCGCCAGCAGCCTTTTAGCGGGGGAGAGCTCCTACAATGAGCAGTTCTTC.

The gene calls are TRBV7-2 and TRBJ2-5; TRBD2 matches at 7 bases. V gave up 3 bases and J gave up 7 bases; unmatched junction bases: 8. The germline V gene encodes CDR1 SGHTA and CDR2 FQGNSA. The CDR3 loop spans 14 amino acids. This chain's CDR3 is CASSFIGLGATQYF. DNA of the CDR3: TGTGCCAGCAGCTTTATAGGACTAGGGGCGACCCAGTACTTC.

V and J are TRBV7-2 and TRBJ1-2, with 10 positions matching TRBD1. CDR1 is SGHTA and CDR2 is FQGNSA in the germline V gene. V shed 6 bases and J 13 bases; nucleotides not matched to a gene: 11. CDR3 length equals 13 residues. CDR3 nucleotide sequence: TGTGCCAGCAGGTATGCGGGACAGGGGATTGCCACCTTC. Residues: CASRYAGQGIATF.

The chain uses TRBV7-2 and TRBJ1-2; D is uncertain. The CDR3 contains 14 residues. Trimming removed 5 bases at V and 3 bases at J, with 13 bases between. From germline, CDR1 is SGHTA and CDR2 FQGNSA. CDR3 protein: CASSEYSADYGYTF. CDR3 sequence (DNA): TGTGCCAGCAGCGAATACAGCGCCGACTATGGCTACACCTTC.

This clonotype has a count of ten or more. The chain employs TRBV6-7 and TRBJ2-4, with TRBD1 identical over 8 bases. TRBV6-7 is filed as an ORF, its function uncertain. The CDR3 consists of 17 residues. V was clipped by 5 bases and J by 1 base; unmatched bases: 10. CDR3 sequence reads: CASSLPPGGRAKNIQYF. For the CDR3, the DNA is TGTGCCAGCAGTCTACCCCCAGGGGGCCGGGCCAAAAACATTCAGTACTTC.

In this sample, this clonotype turned up a few times. J is TRBJ2-5 and V is TRBV9; maybe TRBD2 (6 bases). Per the germline V gene, CDR1 is SGDLS and CDR2 is YYNGEE. The CDR3 length is 13 residues. V was shortened by 3 bases and J by 2 bases, with 8 bases between the two germline ends. CDR3 in DNA: TGTGCCAGCAGCGGTAGCGGTCAAGAGACCCAGTACTTC. Amino acids: CASSGSGQETQYF.

This clonotype was seen ten or more times. The rearrangement joins TRBV12-3 or TRBV12-4 to TRBJ2-3; D is unclear. The CDR3 runs to 14 residues. V shed 4 bases and J shed 5 bases, with 13 bases lying between them. CDR3: CASSSPGSIDTQYF. The CDR3 DNA sequence: TGTGCCAGCAGTTCTCCAGGTTCCATAGATACGCAGTATTTT.

This clonotype was seen at least ten times. CDR3 nucleotide sequence: TGTGCCAGCAGCAACCATGGGACAGGGGAAGAGACCCAGTACTTC. Amino acid sequence: CASSNHGTGEETQYF. The V and J genes are TRBV9 and TRBJ2-5, with 10 bases identical to TRBD1. CDR3 length equals 15 residues. Trimming took 4 bases from V and 3 from J; bases not matched to a gene: 6. The germline V gene encodes CDR1 SGDLS and CDR2 YYNGEE.

A few counts support this clonotype. The V gene is TRBV7-8, the J gene TRBJ2-7, with D perhaps assigned TRBD1 or TRBD2 (5 bases each). The V gene lost 7 bases and the J gene lost 1 base, with 14 bases spanning the gap. The CDR3 has 14 amino acids. CDR1 and CDR2 from the germline V gene are SGHVS and FQNEAQ. The CDR3 sequence: CASNARDGSYEQYF. CDR3 in DNA: TGTGCCAGCAACGCCCGGGACGGGTCCTACGAGCAGTACTTC.

Worth noting for this clonotype: A much larger clone sits a single nucleotide away, making a read error possible. The chain couples TRBV4-1 to TRBJ2-7; 9 bases line up with TRBD2. Germline CDR1 MGHRA, CDR2 YSYEKL. The CDR3 extends over 15 amino acids. CDR3 DNA: TGCGCCAGCAACCAAGAGGGACTAGCCCACTACGAGCAGTACTTC. This encodes CASNQEGLAHYEQYF.

The chain has TRBV5-1 and TRBJ1-1, with TRBD1 identical over 7 bases. The germline gives CDR1 SGHRS, CDR2 YFSETQ. CDR3 size: 14 residues. The ends lost 0 bases at V and 3 bases at J; junction bases unmatched: 2. The CDR3 DNA reads TGCGCCAGCAGCTTGGTTACAGGGGACACTGAAGCTTTCTTT. It yields the protein CASSLVTGDTEAFF.

The sample holds many counts of this clonotype. The rearrangement joins TRBV20-1 to TRBJ2-5; TRBD2 agrees at 12 bases. The CDR3 runs 16 residues. The germline CDR1 and CDR2 sequences are DFQATT and SNEGSKA (reference sequence). V lost 2 bases to trimming and J lost 1 base; unmatched junction nucleotides: 5. The CDR3 sequence is CSARLAGGPPQETQYF. The CDR3 nucleotides are TGCAGTGCTAGACTAGCGGGGGGGCCGCCCCAAGAGACCCAGTACTTC.

The table lists this clonotype with a count of one. This sequence joins TRBV3-1 and TRBJ1-1; 9 nucleotides align to TRBD1. The CDR3 has 15 residues. The germline gives CDR1 LGHDT, CDR2 YNNKEL (reference sequence). Losses at the gene ends were 6 bases for V and 3 bases for J; bases not matched to a gene: 8. CDR3 protein: CASRRLGTGHTEAFF. CDR3 sequence (DNA): TGTGCCAGCAGACGTCTGGGGACAGGGCACACTGAAGCTTTCTTT.

This clonotype showed up many times. This sequence joins TRBV4-1 and TRBJ1-2; TRBD1 matches at 8 bases. CDR3 length: 16 amino acids. Germline CDR1 and CDR2: MGHRA and YSYEKL. The trim removed 0 bases at V and 0 bases at J, leaving 3 bases unmatched. The CDR3, as DNA: TGCGCCAGCAGCCAAGAACCGGACAGGGCTAACTATGGCTACACCTTC. Protein sequence: CASSQEPDRANYGYTF.